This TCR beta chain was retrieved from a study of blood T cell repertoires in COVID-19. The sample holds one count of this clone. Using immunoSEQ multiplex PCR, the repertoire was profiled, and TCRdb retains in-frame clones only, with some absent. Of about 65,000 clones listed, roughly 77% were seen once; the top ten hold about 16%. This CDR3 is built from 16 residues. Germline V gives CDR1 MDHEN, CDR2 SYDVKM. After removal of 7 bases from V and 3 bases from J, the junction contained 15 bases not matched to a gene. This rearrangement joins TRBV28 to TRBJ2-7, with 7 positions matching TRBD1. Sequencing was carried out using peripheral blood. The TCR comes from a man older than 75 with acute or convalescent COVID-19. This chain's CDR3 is CASTDTTGQSFYEQYF. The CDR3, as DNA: TGTGCCAGCACCGACACAACGGGACAGAGTTTCTACGAGCAGTACTTC.